The rows below give T cell receptor beta chains drawn from one sample of a study of T cells in Graves' hyperthyroidism and ophthalmopathy. MiXCR, run by TCRdb on the multiplex PCR reads, gives a single entry per CDR3 protein. The sample yields 95,000 to 110,000 distinct CDR3 sequences, about 17% seen once. The source material was blood. These receptors were taken from a woman aged 45-65 years with Graves' hyperthyroidism. The CDR3 runs from the conserved cysteine through the conserved F or W. A D gene is named only where the DNA matches it firmly.

D	V	J	CDR3
.	TRBV12-3/TRBV12-4	TRBJ2-2	CASSPTPYTGELFF
TRBD2	TRBV29-1	TRBJ2-3	CSVARLAGDTDTQYF
.	TRBV5-1	TRBJ2-5	CASSQFGSEEETQYF
.	TRBV20-1	TRBJ1-5	CSARELPPQPQHF
.	TRBV7-9	TRBJ2-1	CASTLVGEKQFF
TRBD1	TRBV12-3/TRBV12-4	TRBJ1-1	CASSFWTGGTNTEAFF
.	TRBV18	TRBJ1-1	CASSPLAGSFTEAFF
.	TRBV5-1	TRBJ1-1	CASSLLGPPADTEAFF
TRBD1	TRBV13	TRBJ2-5	CATSDIRDSLYGWYF
TRBD1	TRBV28	TRBJ1-6	CASSPWDRHSPLHF
.	TRBV3-1	TRBJ1-2	CASSQDRGYGYTF
TRBD2	TRBV12-3/TRBV12-4	TRBJ2-3	CASTQPRGLAGVYDTQYF
.	TRBV12-3/TRBV12-4	TRBJ1-4	CASRERASNEKLFF
.	TRBV28	TRBJ2-5	CASSRYRDTETQYF
.	TRBV9	TRBJ2-2	CASKEEKTTGELFF
.	TRBV24-1	TRBJ1-5	CATSDLGQPQHF
TRBD1	TRBV6-1	TRBJ1-2	CASRGQGFNGYTF
TRBD2	TRBV10-3	TRBJ2-3	CAIGDSPGLAAPDTQYF
.	TRBV28	TRBJ2-2	CASSHSPVGIGELFF
.	TRBV24-1	TRBJ1-2	CATIRGGGYTF
TRBD2	TRBV2	TRBJ2-2	CASSTPGLAGAGELFF
.	TRBV5-1	TRBJ1-3	CASKITGAGNTIYF
.	TRBV7-8	TRBJ2-3	CASSLRPDTQYF
TRBD1	TRBV12-3/TRBV12-4	TRBJ1-5	CASRGQHSNQPQHF
.	TRBV5-6	TRBJ2-1	CASSLLLTTYNEQFF
TRBD2	TRBV29-1	TRBJ2-1	CSVTSGSDEQFF
.	TRBV20-1	TRBJ1-1	CSARPVITEAFF
TRBD1	TRBV9	TRBJ1-1	CASSIRDRAVSTEAFF
TRBD2	TRBV5-6	TRBJ2-3	CAAGLAGGTDTQYF
.	TRBV20-1	TRBJ1-1	CSAFQGSTEAFF
TRBD1	TRBV29-1	TRBJ2-7	CSVEGREGDRDF
.	TRBV18	TRBJ2-1	CASSPKEGRIYNEQFF
.	TRBV3-1	TRBJ1-1	CASSFGQLEAFF
TRBD2	TRBV20-1	TRBJ2-1	CSAPGTGTSGTNYNEQFF
.	TRBV28	TRBJ1-2	CASSLPGLGDGYTF
.	TRBV18	TRBJ2-1	CASSLQGLPFNEQFF
.	TRBV11-2	TRBJ1-2	CASSLGPSGASGYTF
.	TRBV6-1	TRBJ2-5	CASSGSQAQETQYF
.	TRBV29-1	TRBJ2-1	CSVAVLGGSYNEQFF
.	TRBV12-3/TRBV12-4	TRBJ2-2	CASSLSSLATGELFF
.	TRBV20-1	TRBJ1-5	CSASTRGAVKAQHF
TRBD2	TRBV20-1	TRBJ2-5	CRAPSGSQETQYF
.	TRBV20-1	TRBJ2-1	CSARKKGTPKGYNEQFF
.	TRBV5-1	TRBJ1-1	CASTWGGSQNTEAFF
.	TRBV19	TRBJ1-4	CASSIGYSRTNEKLFF
TRBD2	TRBV7-3	TRBJ2-1	CASSLVGGANPNEQFF
.	TRBV28	TRBJ1-5	CASSWDISNQPQHF
.	TRBV11-2	TRBJ2-7	CASSSQGMNEQYF
.	TRBV29-1	TRBJ1-1	CSVRNTEVLF
.	TRBV28	TRBJ1-2	CASSFKGPYGYTF